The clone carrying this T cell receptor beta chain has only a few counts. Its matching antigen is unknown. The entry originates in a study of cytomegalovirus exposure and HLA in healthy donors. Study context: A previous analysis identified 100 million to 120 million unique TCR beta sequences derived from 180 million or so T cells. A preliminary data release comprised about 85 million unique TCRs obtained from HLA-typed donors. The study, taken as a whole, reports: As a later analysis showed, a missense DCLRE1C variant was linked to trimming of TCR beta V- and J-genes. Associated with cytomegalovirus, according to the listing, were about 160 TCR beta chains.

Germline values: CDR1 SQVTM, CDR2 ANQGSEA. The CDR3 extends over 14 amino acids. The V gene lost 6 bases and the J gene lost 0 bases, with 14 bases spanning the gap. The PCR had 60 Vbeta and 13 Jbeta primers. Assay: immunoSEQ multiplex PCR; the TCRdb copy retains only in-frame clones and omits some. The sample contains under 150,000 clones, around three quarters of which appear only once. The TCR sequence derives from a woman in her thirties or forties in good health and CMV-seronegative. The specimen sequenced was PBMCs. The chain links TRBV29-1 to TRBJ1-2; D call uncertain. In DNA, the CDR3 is TGCAGCGTCCGCTCGGGGATAGCTAACTATGGCTACACCTTC. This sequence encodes CSVRSGIANYGYTF.